One and the same sample provided the 18 T cell receptor beta chains below, sequenced in a study of blood T cell repertoires in COVID-19. Data came from immunoSEQ multiplex PCR; TCRdb stores just in-frame clones and leaves some out. The table lists 150,000 to 200,000 clones, 70% to 90% of them singletons, with roughly 21% in the top ten. Sequenced input: peripheral blood. Every receptor here comes from a man aged 55 to 70 with active or convalescent COVID-19.

V usage is TRBV3-1 (or the pseudogene TRBV3-2) and J usage is TRBJ2-2, with unresolved D. V was pared by 2 bases and J by 7 bases, with 5 bases between. The CDR3 is 12 residues long. CDR1 LGHDT and CDR2 YNNKEL come from the germline V gene (reference sequence). This CDR3 is CASSQPIGELFF. The CDR3 DNA follows: TGTGCCAGCAGCCAACCTATCGGGGAGCTGTTTTTT.

This clone was seen only a few times. The chain links TRBV5-1 to TRBJ1-1, with D possibly being TRBD1 (6 bases). The CDR3 totals 15 residues. V lost 4 bases and J lost 0, with 13 bases in between. Looked up from germline, CDR1 is SGHRS and CDR2 is YFSETQ. This chain's CDR3 is CASSAGASMNTEAFF. The CDR3, as DNA: TGCGCCAGCAGCGCAGGGGCCTCCATGAACACTGAAGCTTTCTTT.

CDR3 residues: CASSQQGAPLGPHF. The CDR3 region has the DNA TGTGCCAGTAGTCAACAGGGGGCCCCCCTGGGCCCGCATTTT. V and J are TRBV19 and TRBJ1-5, with 9 bases that match TRBD1. V shed 5 bases and J 15 bases; nucleotides not matched to a gene: 14. The CDR3 consists of 14 residues. CDR1 LNHDA and CDR2 SQIVND come from the germline V gene (reference sequence). Full variable domain (outside the CDR3, taken from reference TRBV19 and TRBJ1-5): DGGITQSPKYLFRKEGQNVTLSCEQNLNHDAMYWYRQDPGQGLRLIYYSQIVNDFQKGDIAEGYSVSREKKESFPLTVTSAQKNPTAFYLCASSQQGAPLGPHFGDGTRLSIL.

This clone was observed a few times. The J gene is TRBJ2-7, the V gene TRBV29-1; perhaps TRBD1 as D (5 bases). Looked up from germline, CDR1 is SQVTM and CDR2 is ANQGSEA. The CDR3 totals 13 residues. The ends were cut back, 3 bases at V and 6 bases at J, with 15 bases in the middle. CDR3 amino acids: CSVEGRGQGEQYF. DNA for the CDR3: TGCAGCGTTGAGGGTAGGGGCCAGGGCGAGCAGTACTTC.

V and J are TRBV7-9 and TRBJ1-1; possible D gene TRBD1, 6 bases. V dropped 5 bases and J dropped 6 bases, with 19 bases sitting between them. CDR3 size: 15 residues. CDR1 SEHNR and CDR2 FQNEAQ come from the germline V gene (reference sequence). The CDR3 sequence is CASSPRGGDFPEAFF. The CDR3 nucleotides read TGTGCCAGCAGCCCAAGAGGGGGGGACTTCCCTGAAGCTTTCTTT.

The chain has TRBV29-1 and TRBJ1-1; D gene uncertain. The germline V gene encodes CDR1 SQVTM and CDR2 ANQGSEA. V lost 8 bases to trimming and J lost 1 base, with 8 bases between them. The CDR3 runs to 11 residues. The CDR3 region is CSSRQNTEAFF. The CDR3 DNA reads as TGCAGCTCCCGACAGAACACTGAAGCTTTCTTT.

The chain combines TRBV5-1 with TRBJ2-7; 7 bases match TRBD1. V was clipped by 4 bases and J by 3 bases; unmatched bases: 4. The germline V gene encodes CDR1 SGHRS and CDR2 YFSETQ. This CDR3 is 13 amino acids long. The CDR3 DNA is TGCGCCAGCAGCCTACGACAGGGCTACGAGCAGTACTTC. It codes for CASSLRQGYEQYF.

V is TRBV10-1 and J is TRBJ2-7; 13 nucleotides align to TRBD2. CDR1 and CDR2 (germline): WNHNN, SYGVQD (reference sequence). The ends lost 2 bases at V and 0 bases at J; junction bases unmatched: 4. The CDR3 is made up of 17 amino acids. The CDR3 bases are TGCGCCAGCAGTGAGCCCCGGACTAGCGGGAGCTCCTACGAGCAGTACTTC. Amino acid sequence: CASSEPRTSGSSYEQYF.

The chain is built from TRBV23-1 and TRBJ2-7, with 7 bases aligning to TRBD1. TRBV23-1 is marked as an open reading frame, function uncertain. CDR3 length: 20 amino acids. Trimming at V came to 6 bases and at J to 0 bases, leaving 23 bases not matched to a gene. CDR3 in amino acids: CASSESIWSRTGASSYEQYF. CDR3 in DNA: TGCGCCAGCAGCGAGTCAATCTGGTCCCGTACAGGGGCTAGCTCCTACGAGCAGTACTTC.

This clone was found many times. V usage is TRBV24-1 and J usage is TRBJ2-1; D gene ambiguous. With 3 bases removed from V and 3 bases from J, the gap between germline ends came to 2 bases. Germline CDR1 and CDR2: KGHDR and SFDVKD. The CDR3 spans 12 residues. CDR3 amino acids: CATSDLYNEQFF. CDR3 DNA: TGTGCCACCAGTGATCTCTACAATGAGCAGTTCTTC.

The V gene is TRBV6-5, the J gene TRBJ2-4; 11 bases align to TRBD1. V lost 2 bases, J lost 1 base, and 1 base stayed unmatched. Per germline, CDR1 MNHEY and CDR2 SVGAGI. The CDR3 has 16 amino acids. This CDR3 reads CASSYGQGAAKNIQYF. The CDR3, as DNA: TGTGCCAGCAGTTACGGACAGGGGGCGGCCAAAAACATTCAGTACTTC.

V and J are TRBV6-5 and TRBJ1-4; 12 nucleotides align to TRBD1. This CDR3 comprises 15 residues. The trim removed 4 bases at V and 12 bases at J, leaving 9 bases unmatched. The germline CDR1 and CDR2 sequences are MNHEY and SVGAGI. DNA for the CDR3: TGTGCCAGCAGTTCGGGACAGGGGGCTGATGAGGAACTGTTTTTT. This encodes CASSSGQGADEELFF.

The V and J genes are TRBV18 and TRBJ2-7; TRBD1 matches at 8 bases. This CDR3 is built from 14 residues. Germline assignment: CDR1 KGHSH and CDR2 LQKENI. The V gene end was trimmed by 1 base and the J gene end by 3 bases; junction bases not matched to a gene: 2. The CDR3 DNA follows: TGTGCCAGCTCACCACGCGGGACAGGCTACGAGCAGTACTTC. Its translation: CASSPRGTGYEQYF.

V is TRBV7-9 and J is TRBJ1-4; D is perhaps TRBD1 (5 bases). CDR1 SEHNR and CDR2 FQNEAQ come from the germline V gene (reference sequence). The length of the CDR3 is 15 residues. V shed 5 bases and J shed 4 bases, with 14 bases lying between them. The CDR3 spells CASSPRGTVNEKLFF. CDR3 nucleotide sequence: TGTGCCAGCAGCCCTCGGGGGACGGTTAATGAAAAACTGTTTTTT. Full variable domain (remainder filled in from reference TRBV7-9 and TRBJ1-4): DTGVSQNPRHKITKRGQNVTFRCDPISEHNRLYWYRQTLGQGPEFLTYFQNEAQLEKSRLLSDRFSAERPKGSFSTLEIQRTEQGDSAMYLCASSPRGTVNEKLFFGSGTQLSVL.

The chain employs TRBV10-3 and TRBJ2-5, with TRBD2 as a possible D gene (5 bases). V lost 0 bases to trimming and J lost 5 bases, with 10 bases between them. CDR3 length: 14 amino acids. CDR1 and CDR2 from the germline V gene are ENHRY and SYGVKD. CDR3 sequence reads: CAISESLVSETQYF. Here the CDR3 DNA reads TGTGCCATCAGTGAGTCACTAGTTAGTGAGACCCAGTACTTC.

This chain uses TRBV11-1 with TRBJ1-2; 8 positions match TRBD1. Losses at the gene ends were 5 bases for V and 4 bases for J; bases not matched to a gene: 3. CDR1 is SGHAT and CDR2 is FQDESV in the germline V gene (reference sequence). This CDR3 is 13 amino acids long. The CDR3 DNA reads as TGTGCCAGCAGCCTTGGGACAGGCTATGGCTACACCTTC. Encoded protein: CASSLGTGYGYTF.

This clone has just one count. This chain connects TRBV6-5 to TRBJ1-1; 7 nucleotides align to TRBD1. J gave up 5 bases and V 0 bases, and 3 bases lay outside the gene matches. The CDR3 contains 14 residues. The germline CDR1 and CDR2 sequences are MNHEY and SVGAGI. The CDR3 region has the DNA TGTGCCAGCAGTTACTCAGGGGGCCGGACTGAAGCTTTCTTT. Translation: CASSYSGGRTEAFF.

The V and J genes are TRBV13 and TRBJ1-2, with TRBD1 matching over 7 bases. The CDR3 is made up of 13 amino acids. CDR1 is PRHDT, CDR2 FYEKMQ, per germline (reference sequence). V shed 3 bases, J shed 4 bases, and the junction held 2 bases outside the gene matches. CDR3 in amino acids: CASSFNRGYGYTF. Here the CDR3 DNA reads TGTGCCAGCAGCTTTAACAGGGGCTATGGCTACACCTTC.